The TCR beta chain described here comes from a study of CD8 T cells in ankylosing spondylitis. Many counts were recorded for this clonotype. Antigen unknown. This CDR3 has 14 amino acids. V lost 7 bases, J lost 3 bases, and 9 bases stayed unmatched. Study findings and constraints: Certain motif variants had earlier been reported in reactive arthritis synovial fluid and blood. Disease-associated clonotypes exhibited CD8+ identity and were relatively infrequent in peripheral blood.

TCRdb ran MiXCR on the 5' RACE reads and lists one entry per CDR3 protein. The table includes 240,000 or so distinct CDR3 sequences, 9.5% to 12% detected once. The clonotype originates from a male donor with ankylosing spondylitis or in good health (not recorded which). This chain uses TRBV12-3 or TRBV12-4 with TRBJ2-7, with 7 positions matching TRBD1. The sequenced material came from blood, either unsorted or a sorted T cell fraction (not recorded which). Written as DNA, the CDR3 is TGTGCCAGCACGAACGGACAGGCCTTCTACGAGCAGTACTTC. It encodes CASTNGQAFYEQYF.